This T cell receptor (beta chain) was obtained from a study of cytomegalovirus exposure and HLA in healthy donors. Researchers ran the PCR with 60 Vbeta and 13 Jbeta primers. The protocol was immunoSEQ multiplex PCR, while the TCRdb copy is restricted to in-frame clones and leaves out a portion. Counted here are approximately 110,000 clones, around 79% occurring once; the ten biggest clones make up 3.1%. Germline V gene sequence: CDR1 LGHNA, CDR2 YSLEER. This CDR3 has 15 amino acids. J lost 8 bases, V lost 5 bases, and 6 bases had no gene match. This clone was seen just once. Antigen unknown. Findings and caveats of the study: Presence/absence analyses assumed roughly uniform sequencing depth across donors, which may not hold. The authors later linked a missense DCLRE1C variant to TCR beta V- and J-gene trimming. CMV serostatus alone was available as immune exposure information.

V gene TRBV4-3 combines with J gene TRBJ2-1; TRBD2 matches 13 bases. Sequencing was performed on PBMCs. The receptor was derived from a woman aged 40 to 55 in good health and CMV-seronegative. DNA for the CDR3: TGCGCCAGCAGCTTGACTAGCGGGGGGCGGGATGAGCAGTTCTTC. Its translation is CASSLTSGGRDEQFF.